This T cell receptor beta chain was obtained from a study of identifying expanded T cells in peripheral blood. The study's findings and limits: Differentially abundant clones: around 1.2 between replicates, about 15 at approximately 13 days, roughly 18 at four.

The method was immunoSEQ multiplex PCR; TCRdb's version includes in-frame clones alone and lacks a portion of them. The sample consists of about 90,000 clones, approximately 83% of them appearing once. The CDR3 runs 16 residues. Trimming pared 3 bases from V and 0 bases from J, leaving 13 bases between. Germline values: CDR1 SGHNT, CDR2 YYREEE (reference sequence). Of note for this clone: Its antigen remains unidentified.

Material for sequencing was blood. The origin of this receptor is a person between 18 and 69 years old in good health. V usage is TRBV5-4 and J usage is TRBJ1-5, with unresolved D. The CDR3, as DNA: TGTGCCAGCAGCTCACTCAGAGAAAATAGCAATCAGCCCCAGCATTTT. It codes for CASSSLRENSNQPQHF.